Sequencing of this T cell receptor beta chain was carried out in a study of blood T cell repertoires in COVID-19. Study background: From the United States, Italy and Spain came samples of acute and convalescent COVID-19. The cDNA or gDNA used as material had been derived from T cells, B-cell-depleted T cells, or PBMCs.

The CDR3 has 14 amino acids. Germline CDR1 LNHDA, CDR2 SQIVND (reference sequence). V lost 4 bases to trimming and J lost 3 bases, with 10 bases between them. Per the authors' pipeline: Estimation of nucleated cell counts relied on the amplification of reference gene primers. Some clones are missing from TCRdb's copy, which holds only in-frame ones; the method was immunoSEQ multiplex PCR. V and J calls and clone size are copied from that table; D and trimming were computed from the DNA. This table holds fewer than 200,000 clones, about three quarters found once. The sequenced sample was peripheral blood. The rearrangement joins TRBV19 to TRBJ1-5, with D maybe TRBD1 (5 bases). The receptor was isolated from a man aged 55 to 70 with acute or convalescent COVID-19. The DNA of the CDR3 is TGTGCCAGTAGTAGGGGACTGATCAATCAGCCCCAGCATTTT. Protein sequence: CASSRGLINQPQHF.